This T cell receptor beta chain was recorded in a study of blood T cell repertoires in COVID-19. This clone appeared a few times. TCRdb's table, derived via immunoSEQ multiplex PCR, lists solely in-frame clones and lacks some. The repertoire holds about 160,000 clones, with 85% to 90% as singletons. CDR1 is SEHNR and CDR2 is FQNEAQ in the germline V gene (reference sequence). The CDR3 is made up of 14 amino acids. V was clipped by 4 bases and J by 8 bases, with 17 bases between them. The chain combines TRBV7-9 with TRBJ1-1; D is perhaps TRBD1 (6 bases). The source material was PBMCs or T cells enriched from blood (not recorded which). This receptor was taken from a woman between 45 and 60 years old who had recovered from COVID-19. The CDR3 DNA reads TGTGCCAGCAGCTCCGCCTGGACAGTCGGGGAAGCTTTCTTT. Its protein product is CASSSAWTVGEAFF.